The next 18 T cell receptor beta chains were all read from a single sample in a study of PD-L1 blockade in urothelial cancer. This table comes from immunoSEQ multiplex PCR, and its TCRdb copy is limited to in-frame clones, with some not included. The repertoire holds about 30,000 clones, with 75% to 90% as singletons. Sequenced here: PBMCs, sampled around atezolizumab (anti-PD-L1) treatment. The receptors derive from a middle-aged man with urothelial cancer.

The chain employs TRBV27 and TRBJ2-7; 10 bases line up with TRBD2. Trimming at V came to 5 bases and at J to 3 bases, leaving 13 bases not matched to a gene. The CDR3 length is 17 residues. Germline V gives CDR1 MNHEY, CDR2 SMNVEV (reference sequence). The CDR3 DNA follows: TGTGCCAGCAGTCTCCAACATAAGACTAGCGGGTTCTACGAGCAGTACTTC. It encodes CASSLQHKTSGFYEQYF.

This clone has only a few counts. The chain employs TRBV7-9 and TRBJ2-7; TRBD1 is a possible D gene (5 bases). V was pared by 2 bases and J by 3 bases, with 11 bases between. There are 14 residues in the CDR3. From germline, CDR1 is SEHNR and CDR2 FQNEAQ (reference sequence). The CDR3 here is CASSLTQGYYEQYF. The CDR3 bases are TGTGCCAGCAGCTTAACCCAGGGATACTACGAGCAGTACTTC.

V is TRBV27 and J is TRBJ1-2, with a weak D call TRBD1 (5 bases). V was cut by 2 bases and J by 2 bases, with 6 bases left in between. CDR1 and CDR2 from the germline V gene are MNHEY and SMNVEV (reference sequence). The CDR3 loop spans 13 amino acids. The CDR3: CASSLKGNYGYTF. The CDR3 region has the DNA TGTGCCAGCAGTTTAAAGGGGAACTATGGCTACACCTTC.

V and J are TRBV7-9 and TRBJ1-4; the match to TRBD1 covers 7 bases. V lost 5 bases to trimming and J lost 3 bases; unmatched junction nucleotides: 9. CDR1 and CDR2 from the germline V gene are SEHNR and FQNEAQ (reference sequence). CDR3 length: 16 residues. The CDR3: CASSPWTGDSNEKLFF. As DNA, the CDR3 is TGTGCCAGCAGCCCGTGGACAGGTGATTCTAATGAAAAACTGTTTTTT. The full variable domain, rest sourced from reference TRBV7-9 and TRBJ1-4, is DTGVSQNPRHKITKRGQNVTFRCDPISEHNRLYWYRQTLGQGPEFLTYFQNEAQLEKSRLLSDRFSAERPKGSFSTLEIQRTEQGDSAMYLCASSPWTGDSNEKLFFGSGTQLSVL.

V usage is TRBV28 and J usage is TRBJ2-7; D gene unclear. V lost 2 bases to trimming and J lost 7 bases, with 9 bases between them. The CDR3 extends over 12 amino acids. Germline V gene data show CDR1 as MDHEN and CDR2 as SYDVKM. The CDR3 spells CASSLIGREQYF. The CDR3, as DNA: TGTGCCAGCAGTTTAATTGGTCGGGAGCAGTACTTC.

The genes are TRBV4-1 and TRBJ2-7, with 14 bases that match TRBD2. Germline V gene data show CDR1 as MGHRA and CDR2 as YSYEKL. V lost 4 bases and J lost 6; bases outside the gene matches: 8. The CDR3 loop spans 16 amino acids. CDR3 amino acids: CASSRTTSGGDPEQYF. The CDR3 DNA follows: TGCGCCAGCAGCCGCACGACTAGCGGGGGGGATCCCGAGCAGTACTTC.

The chain uses TRBV27 and TRBJ2-7, with TRBD2 matching over 7 bases. The CDR3 extends over 16 amino acids. Germline lookup yields CDR1 MNHEY and CDR2 SMNVEV (reference sequence). V trimming: 2 bases; J trimming: 6 bases; junction bases outside the gene matches: 13. CDR3 protein: CASSLGAFAGAFEQYF. The CDR3 nucleotides are TGTGCCAGCAGTTTAGGAGCCTTTGCGGGAGCCTTCGAGCAGTACTTC.

This chain links TRBV4-1 with TRBJ2-3; D unclear. Germline-derived CDR1 and CDR2 are MGHRA and YSYEKL. The V end was cut by 0 bases, the J end by 4 bases, with 20 bases between. The CDR3 covers 18 residues. The CDR3 sequence is CASSQDKSGYYGPDTQYF. CDR3 bases: TGCGCCAGCAGCCAAGATAAGTCCGGATACTACGGCCCAGATACGCAGTATTTT.

The V call is TRBV10-3, the J call TRBJ1-2, with 7 bases aligning to TRBD1. Unmatched junction bases numbered 6, after V lost 3 bases and J lost 2 bases. Germline CDR1 and CDR2: ENHRY and SYGVKD. This CDR3 is 15 amino acids long. The DNA for the CDR3 is TGTGCCATCAGTGACCCGGACAGGTTGAACTATGGCTACACCTTC. Its protein product is CAISDPDRLNYGYTF.

This chain connects TRBV19 to TRBJ1-1, with 8 positions matching TRBD1. The CDR3 totals 14 residues. With 3 bases clipped from V and 7 bases from J, the junction kept 7 bases outside the gene matches. Germline V gene data show CDR1 as LNHDA and CDR2 as SQIVND (reference sequence). Written as DNA, the CDR3 is TGTGCCAGTAGTATTAGGACAGGGACAAATGAAGCTTTCTTT. This translates into CASSIRTGTNEAFF.

J is TRBJ1-4 and V is TRBV27, with TRBD1 matching 10 bases. The CDR3 is made up of 14 amino acids. The J segment lost 8 bases and the V segment lost 6 bases, leaving 6 bases of the junction unmatched. Looked up from germline, CDR1 is MNHEY and CDR2 is SMNVEV (reference sequence). Here the CDR3 DNA reads TGTGCCAGCAGGATGGACAGGGGGGGGGAAAAACTGTTTTTT. Translation: CASRMDRGGEKLFF.

This chain links TRBV29-1 with TRBJ2-7, with 8 bases identical to TRBD2. The CDR3 totals 15 residues. The trim removed 6 bases at V and 3 bases at J, leaving 13 bases unmatched. Per germline, CDR1 SQVTM and CDR2 ANQGSEA. DNA of the CDR3: TGCAGCGTGAGCGGGGGCTCCCCCGGCCGCTACGAGCAGTACTTC. This encodes CSVSGGSPGRYEQYF.

The chain recombines TRBV11-1 with TRBJ2-1; perhaps TRBD2 as D (6 bases). CDR3 length: 18 residues. Trimming shortened V by 3 bases and J by 1 base, and 19 bases separated the two germline ends. Germline V CDR1 and CDR2: SGHAT, FQDESV (reference sequence). The chain's CDR3 is CASSFDGAPGRSYNEQFF. The CDR3 coding sequence is TGTGCCAGCAGCTTTGACGGAGCCCCAGGGAGGTCCTACAATGAGCAGTTCTTC.

The rearrangement uses TRBV4-2 and TRBJ2-3; 8 bases match TRBD2. V lost 0 bases to trimming and J lost 4 bases; unmatched junction nucleotides: 9. The CDR3 is 17 amino acids. The germline CDR1 and CDR2 sequences are LGHNA and YNFKEQ. The CDR3 protein is CASSQELAGGRADTQYF. The DNA for the CDR3 is TGTGCCAGCAGCCAAGAGTTGGCGGGGGGAAGGGCAGATACGCAGTATTTT.

The chain has TRBV5-8 and TRBJ2-5; 10 bases are shared with TRBD1. V gave up 1 base and J gave up 9 bases; unmatched junction bases: 9. Germline CDR1 is SGHTS and CDR2 is YDEGEE. CDR3 length equals 15 residues. The CDR3 loop reads CASSLRTGGLIAQYF. Here the CDR3 DNA reads TGTGCCAGCAGCTTGAGGACAGGGGGTCTGATAGCCCAGTACTTC.

This clone was seen a few times. This chain joins TRBV29-1 and TRBJ1-4; D not certain. CDR3 size: 12 residues. Germline lookup yields CDR1 SQVTM and CDR2 ANQGSEA. The V end lost 4 bases, the J end lost 6 bases, and 9 bases lay between the germline ends. Here the CDR3 DNA reads TGCAGCGTTGGGCAGTCCTATGAAAAACTGTTTTTT. It codes for CSVGQSYEKLFF. Using reference TRBV29-1 and TRBJ1-4 for the parts outside the CDR3, the full variable domain is SAVISQKPSRDICQRGTSLTIQCQVDSQVTMMFWYRQQPGQSLTLIATANQGSEATYESGFVIDKFPISRPNLTFSTLTVSNMSPEDSSIYLCSVGQSYEKLFFGSGTQLSVL.

The J gene is TRBJ1-6, the V gene TRBV4-1; TRBD1 agrees at 7 bases. V was clipped by 3 bases and J by 5 bases; unmatched bases: 4. Per the germline V gene, CDR1 is MGHRA and CDR2 is YSYEKL. The CDR3 loop spans 15 amino acids. CDR3 DNA: TGCGCCAGCAGCCAGACAGGGACACATAATTCACCCCTCCACTTT. It is translated as CASSQTGTHNSPLHF.

The chain employs TRBV9 and TRBJ1-1; the D is unclear. CDR1 SGDLS and CDR2 YYNGEE come from the germline V gene. The CDR3 is 15 amino acids. Trimming removed 0 bases from V and 0 bases from J, with 9 bases in between. This CDR3 reads CASSVVVALNTEAFF. CDR3 in DNA: TGTGCCAGCAGCGTAGTTGTGGCTTTGAACACTGAAGCTTTCTTT.